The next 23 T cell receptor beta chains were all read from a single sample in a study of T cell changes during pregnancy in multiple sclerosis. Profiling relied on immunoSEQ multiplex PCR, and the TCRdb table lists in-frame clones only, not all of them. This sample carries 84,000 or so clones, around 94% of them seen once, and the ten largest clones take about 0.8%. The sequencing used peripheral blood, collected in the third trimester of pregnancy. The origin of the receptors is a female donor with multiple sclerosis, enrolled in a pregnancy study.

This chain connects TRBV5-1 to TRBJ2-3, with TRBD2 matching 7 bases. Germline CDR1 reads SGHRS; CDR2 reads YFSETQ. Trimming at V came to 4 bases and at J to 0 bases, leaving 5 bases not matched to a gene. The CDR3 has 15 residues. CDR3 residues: CASSDPGLSTDTQYF. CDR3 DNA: TGCGCCAGCAGCGACCCGGGACTAAGCACAGATACGCAGTATTTT. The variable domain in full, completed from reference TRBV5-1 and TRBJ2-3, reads KAGVTQTPRYLIKTRGQQVTLSCSPISGHRSVSWYQQTPGQGLQFLFEYFSETQRNKGNFPGRFSGRQFSNSRSEMNVSTLELGDSALYLCASSDPGLSTDTQYFGPGTRLTVL.

CDR3 DNA sequence: TGCGCCAGCAGCCAGTTTCCCGGGGGGGCTGAAGCTTTCTTT. This translates into CASSQFPGGAEAFF. The V gene is TRBV4-1, the J gene TRBJ1-1; TRBD1 might be the D (5 bases). Trimming took off 3 bases at V and 6 bases at J, with 14 bases between the two ends. There are 14 residues in the CDR3. From germline, CDR1 is MGHRA and CDR2 YSYEKL.

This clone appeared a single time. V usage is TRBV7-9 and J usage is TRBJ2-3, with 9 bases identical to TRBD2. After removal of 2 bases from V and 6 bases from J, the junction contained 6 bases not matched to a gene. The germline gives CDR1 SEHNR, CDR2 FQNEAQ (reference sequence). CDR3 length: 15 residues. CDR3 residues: CASSLRGRADDTQYF. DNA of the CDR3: TGTGCCAGCAGCTTACGCGGGAGGGCCGATGATACGCAGTATTTT.

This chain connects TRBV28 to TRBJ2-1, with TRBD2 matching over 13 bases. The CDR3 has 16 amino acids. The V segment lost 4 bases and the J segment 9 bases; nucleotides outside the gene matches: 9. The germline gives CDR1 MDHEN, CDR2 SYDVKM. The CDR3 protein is CASSSLGLAGSGEQFF. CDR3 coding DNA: TGTGCCAGCAGTTCCCTGGGACTAGCGGGGTCTGGTGAGCAGTTCTTC.

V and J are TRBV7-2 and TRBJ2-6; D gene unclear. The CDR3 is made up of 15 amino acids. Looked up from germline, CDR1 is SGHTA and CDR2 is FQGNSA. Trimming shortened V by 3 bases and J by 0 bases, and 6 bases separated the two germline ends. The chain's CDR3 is CASSFGSSGANVLTF. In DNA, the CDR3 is TGTGCCAGCAGCTTTGGTAGCTCTGGGGCCAACGTCCTGACTTTC.

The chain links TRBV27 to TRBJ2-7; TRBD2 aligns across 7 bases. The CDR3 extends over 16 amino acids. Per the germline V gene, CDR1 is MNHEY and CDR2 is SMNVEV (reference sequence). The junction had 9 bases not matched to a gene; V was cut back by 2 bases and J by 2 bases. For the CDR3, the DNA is TGTGCCAGCAGTTTAATCTCGGGAGGCCCCGCCTACGAGCAGTACTTC. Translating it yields CASSLISGGPAYEQYF.

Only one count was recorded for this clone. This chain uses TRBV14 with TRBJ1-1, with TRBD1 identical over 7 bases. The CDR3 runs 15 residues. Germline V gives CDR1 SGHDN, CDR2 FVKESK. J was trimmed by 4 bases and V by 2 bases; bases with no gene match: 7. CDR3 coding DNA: TGTGCCAGCAGCCAAAACAGGGGCTTTCTCACTGAAGCTTTCTTT. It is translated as CASSQNRGFLTEAFF.

This chain's CDR3 is CAWRRRGGTDTQYF. CDR3 DNA: TGTGCCTGGAGACGGCGGGGGGGCACAGATACGCAGTATTTT. The chain joins TRBV30 to TRBJ2-3; the match to TRBD2 covers 8 bases. V trimming: 3 bases; J trimming: 1 base; junction bases outside the gene matches: 3. Germline CDR1 and CDR2: GTSNPN and SVGIG (reference sequence). This CDR3 contains 14 residues.

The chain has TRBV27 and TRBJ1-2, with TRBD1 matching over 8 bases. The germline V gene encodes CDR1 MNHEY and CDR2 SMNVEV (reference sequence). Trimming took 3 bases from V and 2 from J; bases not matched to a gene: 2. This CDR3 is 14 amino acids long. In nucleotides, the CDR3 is TGTGCCAGCAGTTTCCGGACAGGGAACTATGGCTACACCTTC. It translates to CASSFRTGNYGYTF.

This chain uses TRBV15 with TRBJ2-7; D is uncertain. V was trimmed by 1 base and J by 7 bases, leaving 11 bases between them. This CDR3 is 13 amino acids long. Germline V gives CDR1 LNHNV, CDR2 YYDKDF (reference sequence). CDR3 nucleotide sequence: TGTGCCACCAGCAGAGTTGTTCGAGAAGAGCAGTACTTC. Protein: CATSRVVREEQYF.

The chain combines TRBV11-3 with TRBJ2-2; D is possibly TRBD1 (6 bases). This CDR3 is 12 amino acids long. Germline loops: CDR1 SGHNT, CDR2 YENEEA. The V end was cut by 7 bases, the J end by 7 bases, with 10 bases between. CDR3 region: CASTGVSGELFF. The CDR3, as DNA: TGTGCCAGCACAGGGGTGAGCGGGGAGCTGTTTTTT.

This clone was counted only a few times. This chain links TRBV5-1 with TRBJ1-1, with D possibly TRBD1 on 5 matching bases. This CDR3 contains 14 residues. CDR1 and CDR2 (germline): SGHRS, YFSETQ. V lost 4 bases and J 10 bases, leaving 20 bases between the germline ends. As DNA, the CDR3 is TGCGCCAGCAGCCCTCAGGGCCCCAAATTGGCAGCTTTCTTT. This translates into CASSPQGPKLAAFF.

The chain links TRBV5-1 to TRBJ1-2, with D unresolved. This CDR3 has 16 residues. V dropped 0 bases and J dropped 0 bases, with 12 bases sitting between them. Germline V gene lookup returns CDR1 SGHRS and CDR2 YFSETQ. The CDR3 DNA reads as TGCGCCAGCAGCTTGGATCAGGTACAAGCTAACTATGGCTACACCTTC. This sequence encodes CASSLDQVQANYGYTF.

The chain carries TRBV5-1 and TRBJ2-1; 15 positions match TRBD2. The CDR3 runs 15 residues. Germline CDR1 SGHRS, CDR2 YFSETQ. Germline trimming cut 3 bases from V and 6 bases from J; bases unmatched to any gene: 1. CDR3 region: CASSSGLAGGNEQFF. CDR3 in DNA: TGCGCCAGCAGCTCGGGACTAGCGGGAGGCAATGAGCAGTTCTTC.

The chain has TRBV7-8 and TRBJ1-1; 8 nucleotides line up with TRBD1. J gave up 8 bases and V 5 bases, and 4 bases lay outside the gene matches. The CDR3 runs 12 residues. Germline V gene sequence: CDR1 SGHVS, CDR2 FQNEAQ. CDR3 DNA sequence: TGTGCCAGCAGCCGCCGGGACAGGGAAGCTTTCTTT. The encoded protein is CASSRRDREAFF.

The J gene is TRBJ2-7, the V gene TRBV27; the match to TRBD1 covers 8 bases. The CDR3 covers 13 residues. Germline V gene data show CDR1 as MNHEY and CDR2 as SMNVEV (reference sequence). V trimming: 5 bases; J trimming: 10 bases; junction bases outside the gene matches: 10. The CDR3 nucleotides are TGTGCCAGCAGTACCTCGGACAGGGCGGGACAGTACTTC. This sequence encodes CASSTSDRAGQYF.

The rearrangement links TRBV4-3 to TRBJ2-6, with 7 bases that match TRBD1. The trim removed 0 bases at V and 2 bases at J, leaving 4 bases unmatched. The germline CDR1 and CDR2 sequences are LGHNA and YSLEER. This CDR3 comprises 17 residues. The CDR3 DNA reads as TGCGCCAGCAGCCAAGAACTCGGGACAGCTGGGGCCAACGTCCTGACTTTC. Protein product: CASSQELGTAGANVLTF.

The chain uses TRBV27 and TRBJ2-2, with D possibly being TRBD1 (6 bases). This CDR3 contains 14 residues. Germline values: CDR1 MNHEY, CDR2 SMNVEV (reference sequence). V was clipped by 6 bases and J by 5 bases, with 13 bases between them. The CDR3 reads CASSARGKTGELFF. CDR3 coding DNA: TGTGCCAGCAGCGCCAGGGGAAAGACCGGGGAGCTGTTTTTT.

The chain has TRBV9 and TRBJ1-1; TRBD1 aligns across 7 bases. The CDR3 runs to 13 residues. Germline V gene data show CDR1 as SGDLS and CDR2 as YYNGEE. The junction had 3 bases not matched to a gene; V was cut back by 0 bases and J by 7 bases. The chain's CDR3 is CASSVGTGGEAFF. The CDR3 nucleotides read TGTGCCAGCAGCGTAGGGACAGGTGGTGAAGCTTTCTTT. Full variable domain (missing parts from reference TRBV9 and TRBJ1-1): DSGVTQTPKHLITATGQRVTLRCSPRSGDLSVYWYQQSLDQGLQFLIQYYNGEERAKGNILERFSAQQFPDLHSELNLSSLELGDSALYFCASSVGTGGEAFFGQGTRLTVV.

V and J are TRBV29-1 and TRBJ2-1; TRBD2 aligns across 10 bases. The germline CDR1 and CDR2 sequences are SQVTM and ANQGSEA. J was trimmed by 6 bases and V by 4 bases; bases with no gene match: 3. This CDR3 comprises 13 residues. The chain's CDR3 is CSVVLAGANEQFF. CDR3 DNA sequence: TGCAGCGTTGTCCTAGCGGGGGCCAATGAGCAGTTCTTC.

This CDR3 is CASSHRTGDTEAFF. The CDR3 coding sequence is TGTGCCAGTAGTCACCGGACAGGGGACACTGAAGCTTTCTTT. The J gene is TRBJ1-1, the V gene TRBV19, with 9 bases matching TRBD1. This CDR3 has 14 residues. V lost 5 bases to trimming and J lost 3 bases; unmatched junction nucleotides: 4. Germline V gene sequence: CDR1 LNHDA, CDR2 SQIVND (reference sequence).

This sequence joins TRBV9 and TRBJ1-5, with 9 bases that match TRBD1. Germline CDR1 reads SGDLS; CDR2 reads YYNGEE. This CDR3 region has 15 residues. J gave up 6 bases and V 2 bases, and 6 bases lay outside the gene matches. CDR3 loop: CASSVGGTGRQPQHF. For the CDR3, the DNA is TGTGCCAGCAGCGTTGGTGGGACAGGGCGTCAGCCCCAGCATTTT.

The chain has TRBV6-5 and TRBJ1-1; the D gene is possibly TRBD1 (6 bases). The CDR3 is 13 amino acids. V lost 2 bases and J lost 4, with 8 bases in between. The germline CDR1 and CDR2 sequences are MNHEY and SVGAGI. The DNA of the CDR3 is TGTGCCAGCAGTTACATAGGGGGCACTGAAGCTTTCTTT. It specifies CASSYIGGTEAFF.